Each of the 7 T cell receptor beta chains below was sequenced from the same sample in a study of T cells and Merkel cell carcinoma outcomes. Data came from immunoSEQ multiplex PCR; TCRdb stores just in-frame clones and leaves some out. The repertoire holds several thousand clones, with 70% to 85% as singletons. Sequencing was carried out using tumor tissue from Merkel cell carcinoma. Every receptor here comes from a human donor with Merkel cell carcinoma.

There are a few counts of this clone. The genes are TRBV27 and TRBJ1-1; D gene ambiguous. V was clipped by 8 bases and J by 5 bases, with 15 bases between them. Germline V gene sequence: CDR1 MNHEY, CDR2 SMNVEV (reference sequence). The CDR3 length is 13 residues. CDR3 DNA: TGTGCCAGCTCCCCGGGGTCACGAACTGAAGCTTTCTTT. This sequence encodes CASSPGSRTEAFF.

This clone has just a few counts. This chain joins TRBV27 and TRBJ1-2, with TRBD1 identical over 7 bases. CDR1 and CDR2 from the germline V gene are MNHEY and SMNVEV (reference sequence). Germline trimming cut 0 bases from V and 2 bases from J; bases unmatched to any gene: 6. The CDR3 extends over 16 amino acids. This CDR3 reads CASSLSYQGGNYGYTF. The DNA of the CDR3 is TGTGCCAGCAGTTTATCGTACCAGGGGGGAAACTATGGCTACACCTTC.

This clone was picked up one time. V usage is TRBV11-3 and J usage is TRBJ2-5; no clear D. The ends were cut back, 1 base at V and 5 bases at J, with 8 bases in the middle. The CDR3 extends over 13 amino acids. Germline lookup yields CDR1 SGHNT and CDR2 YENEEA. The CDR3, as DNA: TGTGCCAGCAGCTTAGGGGTAGAGGAGACCCAGTACTTC. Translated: CASSLGVEETQYF.

The CDR3 DNA sequence: TGTGCCAGCAGCCGTGAATGGACAGGAAGCGAGCAGTACTTC. Translating gives CASSREWTGSEQYF. The chain employs TRBV5-4 and TRBJ2-7, with 7 bases identical to TRBD1. CDR3 length: 14 amino acids. Trimming removed 4 bases from V and 6 bases from J; junction bases left unmatched: 10. Germline assignment: CDR1 SGHNT and CDR2 YYREEE (reference sequence).

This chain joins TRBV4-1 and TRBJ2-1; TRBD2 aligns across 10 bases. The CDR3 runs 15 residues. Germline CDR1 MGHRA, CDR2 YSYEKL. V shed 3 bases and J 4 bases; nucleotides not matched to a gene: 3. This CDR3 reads CASSQGTSEYNEQFF. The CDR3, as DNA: TGCGCCAGCAGCCAGGGGACTAGCGAGTACAATGAGCAGTTCTTC.

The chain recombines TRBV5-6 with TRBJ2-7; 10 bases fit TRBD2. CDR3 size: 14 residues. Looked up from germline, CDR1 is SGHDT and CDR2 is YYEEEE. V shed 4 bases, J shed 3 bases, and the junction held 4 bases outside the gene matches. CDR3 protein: CASSRTSGFYEQYF. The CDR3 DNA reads TGTGCCAGCAGCAGGACTAGCGGATTCTACGAGCAGTACTTC. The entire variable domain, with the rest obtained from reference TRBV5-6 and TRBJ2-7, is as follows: DAGVTQSPTHLIKTRGQQVTLRCSPKSGHDTVSWYQQALGQGPQFIFQYYEEEERQRGNFPDRFSGHQFPNYSSELNVNALLLGDSALYLCASSRTSGFYEQYFGPGTRLTVT.

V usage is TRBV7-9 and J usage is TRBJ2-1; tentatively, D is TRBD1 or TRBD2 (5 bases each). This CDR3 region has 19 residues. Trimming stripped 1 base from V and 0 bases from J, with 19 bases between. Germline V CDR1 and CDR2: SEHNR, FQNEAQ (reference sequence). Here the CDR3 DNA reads TGTGCCAGCAGCTTAGGCTATATCAGGGACCAGAGCTCCTACAATGAGCAGTTCTTC. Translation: CASSLGYIRDQSSYNEQFF.